This TCR beta chain was sequenced in a study of blood T cells in healthy people across ages. Study-wide context: The capture of about one barcoded beta molecule per two T cells was achieved by template switching.

Germline CDR1 is MDHEN and CDR2 is SYDVKM. Trimming cost V 6 bases and J 7 bases, with 16 bases left between them. CDR3 length: 14 amino acids. Sample donors were healthy Caucasian individuals that came from Russia, aged roughly 6 to 95. PCR was performed a second time for about 7 to 11 cycles using a sample-barcoded 5' primer and a J-beta primer mix. Via MiXCR, TCRdb re-called the 5' RACE reads, giving one row per CDR3 protein. This sample has around 990,000 distinct CDR3 sequences; approximately 25% occur once, and the top ten carry approximately 0.71%. These records were also assigned to another study, of T cells of mothers and their children. That paper notes: A few healthy Caucasian mothers and their six children donated.

This chain links TRBV28 with TRBJ2-1, with no clear D. The sequence derives from a girl aged 2-10 years in good health. The sample consisted of blood. The chain's CDR3 is CASRESLVLNEQFF. CDR3 in DNA: TGTGCCAGCAGGGAAAGTCTTGTGTTGAATGAGCAGTTCTTC.